A selection of T cell receptor beta chains follows, all from one sample in a study of blood T cell repertoires in COVID-19. The method was immunoSEQ multiplex PCR; TCRdb's version includes in-frame clones alone and lacks a portion of them. The sample consists of 90,000 to 100,000 clones, around 90% of them appearing once. The sample consisted of peripheral blood. These receptors were obtained from a man between 70 and 80 years old with acute or convalescent COVID-19. Each CDR3 is given with its conserved first and last residue. Each record gives: V gene, J gene, CDR3 protein.

v_call: TRBV11-2
j_call: TRBJ2-3
cdr3_aa: CASSSGDRETDTQYF

v_call: TRBV9
j_call: TRBJ2-2
cdr3_aa: CASSKTPAQMNTGELFF

v_call: TRBV5-5
j_call: TRBJ1-5
cdr3_aa: CASSLSARGGQPQHF

v_call: TRBV4-1
j_call: TRBJ1-4
cdr3_aa: CASSQEAGAGNEKLFF

v_call: TRBV19
j_call: TRBJ2-7
cdr3_aa: CASSPLRDRGRSPLYEQYF

v_call: TRBV4-2
j_call: TRBJ1-3
cdr3_aa: CASSLDRVGNTIYF

v_call: TRBV10-1
j_call: TRBJ2-3
cdr3_aa: CASSESAGGRSDTQYF

v_call: TRBV10-3
j_call: TRBJ2-6
cdr3_aa: CAISDSLGTSTSGANVLTF

v_call: TRBV5-1
j_call: TRBJ2-5
cdr3_aa: CASSFRDRGSWETQYF

v_call: TRBV19
j_call: TRBJ1-5
cdr3_aa: CASSIEDGNSQHF

v_call: TRBV19
j_call: TRBJ1-5
cdr3_aa: CASSIAGTGGRQPQHF

v_call: TRBV28
j_call: TRBJ2-5
cdr3_aa: CASSLTRGRGGSQETQYF

v_call: TRBV5-1
j_call: TRBJ2-3
cdr3_aa: CASSLFQRGGTDTQYF

v_call: TRBV12-5
j_call: TRBJ2-7
cdr3_aa: CASGRPGRGRSYEQYF

v_call: TRBV4-1
j_call: TRBJ1-5
cdr3_aa: CASSLGELLFAEPQHF

v_call: TRBV29-1
j_call: TRBJ1-1
cdr3_aa: CSVGGIEGRTPEAFF

v_call: TRBV28
j_call: TRBJ1-1
cdr3_aa: CASSPRNTEAFF

v_call: TRBV21-1
j_call: TRBJ1-5
cdr3_aa: CASMGQTNHSNQPQHF

v_call: TRBV7-3
j_call: TRBJ2-5
cdr3_aa: CASSLAGTGGETQYF

v_call: TRBV7-9
j_call: TRBJ2-7
cdr3_aa: CASSLGTTYEQYF

v_call: TRBV3-1/TRBV3-2
j_call: TRBJ1-1
cdr3_aa: CASSQGGQGNTEAFF

v_call: TRBV5-1
j_call: TRBJ2-3
cdr3_aa: CASSLDGTPNTDTQYF

v_call: TRBV5-4
j_call: TRBJ1-2
cdr3_aa: CASSTRSGYTF

v_call: TRBV7-9
j_call: TRBJ1-2
cdr3_aa: CASSPGGQGEGYTF

v_call: TRBV15
j_call: TRBJ2-7
cdr3_aa: CATSRERNSYEQYF

v_call: TRBV20-1
j_call: TRBJ1-5
cdr3_aa: CSVTGKYLHF

v_call: TRBV4-1
j_call: TRBJ1-2
cdr3_aa: CASSQERGRGHTF

v_call: TRBV5-4
j_call: TRBJ2-1
cdr3_aa: CASSWDTYNEQFF

v_call: TRBV9
j_call: TRBJ2-7
cdr3_aa: CASRGLSGEQYF

v_call: TRBV6-5
j_call: TRBJ1-1
cdr3_aa: CASRGGLGLNTEAFF

v_call: TRBV3-1/TRBV3-2
j_call: TRBJ2-7
cdr3_aa: CASSQDSEQYF

v_call: TRBV19
j_call: TRBJ1-5
cdr3_aa: CASSIPGGLWTQPQHF

v_call: TRBV19
j_call: TRBJ2-3
cdr3_aa: CASSYAVAGDTQYF

v_call: TRBV2
j_call: TRBJ2-5
cdr3_aa: CASTLGLAGSTQETQYF

v_call: TRBV27
j_call: TRBJ1-2
cdr3_aa: CASSLSRATFLNYGYTF

v_call: TRBV4-1
j_call: TRBJ1-1
cdr3_aa: CASSQENRATEAFF

v_call: TRBV5-1
j_call: TRBJ1-6
cdr3_aa: CASSSGGSSYNSPLHF

v_call: TRBV19
j_call: TRBJ1-5
cdr3_aa: CASSNRGRGQPQHF

v_call: TRBV4-2
j_call: TRBJ2-5
cdr3_aa: CASSHGGVAGGEETQYF

v_call: TRBV12-3/TRBV12-4
j_call: TRBJ1-1
cdr3_aa: CASTLGLHTEAFF

v_call: TRBV29-1
j_call: TRBJ1-1
cdr3_aa: CSVAQEAPVATEAFF

v_call: TRBV9
j_call: TRBJ1-5
cdr3_aa: CASSVLDSLNQPQHF

v_call: TRBV7-8
j_call: TRBJ1-6
cdr3_aa: CASSLERSPLHF

v_call: TRBV27
j_call: TRBJ2-6
cdr3_aa: CASTPGGPGANVLTF

v_call: TRBV5-4
j_call: TRBJ1-6
cdr3_aa: CASSYLQGARNSPLHF

v_call: TRBV30
j_call: TRBJ1-2
cdr3_aa: CAWSVLAGYGYTF

v_call: TRBV19
j_call: TRBJ2-7
cdr3_aa: CASSITGSSYEQYF

v_call: TRBV6-1
j_call: TRBJ1-2
cdr3_aa: CASSESDRQTYGYTF

v_call: TRBV2
j_call: TRBJ2-7
cdr3_aa: CASRETGLNEQYF

v_call: TRBV10-3
j_call: TRBJ2-7
cdr3_aa: CAISGSYEQYF

v_call: TRBV28
j_call: TRBJ1-2
cdr3_aa: CASSLNTPNYGYTF

v_call: TRBV19
j_call: TRBJ1-5
cdr3_aa: CASGIDRGRGQPQHF

v_call: TRBV3-1/TRBV3-2
j_call: TRBJ1-6
cdr3_aa: CASSQDSGVSYNSPLHF